Listed below are T cell receptor beta chains from one sample, sequenced in a study of shared clonotypes between healthy human individuals. Method: immunoSEQ multiplex PCR; TCRdb's copy keeps in-frame clones and lacks some. The profile shows about 2 million clones, approximately 94% of them singletons. The sample was naive CD8+ T cells sorted from blood. These TCRs come from a man between 18 and 29 years old in good health. The CDR3 runs from the conserved cysteine through the conserved F or W. The order of the fields is clone size, D gene, J gene, V gene, CDR3 protein, CDR3 DNA. The D gene is left open where the match is weak. The listing skips clone size in some rows; elsewhere it reads once, few, many or a size class.

>.|.|TRBJ2-7|TRBV5-1
CASSAGGYEQYF
TGCGCCAGCAGCGCGGGCGGCTACGAGCAGTACTTC
>.|.|TRBJ1-2|TRBV27
CASRETSAYGYTF
TGTGCCAGCAGAGAGACTTCGGCCTATGGCTACACCTTC
>.|.|TRBJ2-7|TRBV30
CAWSPTGPYEQYF
TGTGCCTGGAGTCCGACGGGGCCCTACGAGCAGTACTTC
>few|.|TRBJ1-6|TRBV27
CASSLGEEVSPLHF
TGTGCCAGCAGTTTGGGCGAGGAGGTTTCACCCCTCCACTTT
>.|.|TRBJ1-2|TRBV7-3
CASSLTGGDGYTF
TGTGCCAGCAGCTTAACGGGGGGCGATGGCTACACCTTC
>.|TRBD2|TRBJ2-7|TRBV10-1
CASSDLAGGYEQYF
TGCGCCAGCAGTGACCTAGCGGGGGGCTACGAGCAGTACTTC
>.|.|TRBJ1-3|TRBV6-6
CASSYSSGNTIYF
TGTGCCAGCAGTTATAGCTCTGGAAACACCATATATTTT
>.|.|TRBJ1-4|TRBV7-9
CASSLTGINEKLFF
TGTGCCAGCAGCTTAACTGGTATTAATGAAAAACTGTTTTTT
>.|.|TRBJ2-7|TRBV18
CASSPTGHPYEQYF
TGTGCCAGCTCACCAACTGGTCACCCCTACGAGCAGTACTTC
>.|.|TRBJ2-2|TRBV4-3
CASSQGPARTGELFF
TGCGCCAGCAGCCAGGGGCCCGCGAGGACCGGGGAGCTGTTTTTT
>.|TRBD2|TRBJ2-1|TRBV9
CASSVADRGGTYNEQFF
TGTGCCAGCAGCGTAGCGGATCGCGGGGGGACCTACAATGAGCAGTTCTTC
>.|.|TRBJ2-3|TRBV10-2
CASREDPISTDTQYF
TGCGCCAGCAGGGAGGACCCAATTAGCACAGATACGCAGTATTTT
>.|TRBD2|TRBJ2-3|TRBV13
CASSPSRGSHTQYF
TGTGCCAGCAGCCCGTCTCGCGGGAGCCATACGCAGTATTTT
>.|.|TRBJ2-7|TRBV2
CASSVRGVSYEQYF
TGTGCCAGCAGTGTTAGAGGGGTCTCCTACGAGCAGTACTTC
>.|.|TRBJ2-7|TRBV5-6
CASSFSGTTNYEQYF
TGTGCCAGCAGCTTTTCAGGGACAACCAACTACGAGCAGTACTTC
>.|.|TRBJ2-1|TRBV7-9
CASSYGGQWDNEQFF
TGTGCCAGCAGTTACGGGGGACAGTGGGACAATGAGCAGTTCTTC
>.|.|TRBJ1-5|TRBV27
CASSPLTPYSNQPQHF
TGTGCCAGCAGTCCACTTACACCTTATAGCAATCAGCCCCAGCATTTT
>few|.|TRBJ1-1|TRBV29-1
CSAVVTEAFF
TGCAGCGCAGTGGTCACTGAAGCTTTCTTT
>.|.|TRBJ2-7|TRBV5-4
CASSLVSRDEQYF
TGTGCCAGCAGCTTGGTATCCCGGGACGAGCAGTACTTC
>.|.|TRBJ1-2|TRBV2
CASSISRDPLYGYTF
TGTGCCAGCAGCATAAGTAGGGATCCCCTCTATGGCTACACCTTC
>.|.|TRBJ1-6|TRBV2
CASSVPRPPLHF
TGTGCCAGCAGCGTTCCTCGCCCCCCCCTCCACTTT
>once|TRBD1|TRBJ1-2|TRBV6-6
CASSYVGTGLDYGYTF
TGTGCCAGCAGTTACGTCGGGACAGGGTTGGACTATGGCTACACCTTC
>.|.|TRBJ1-5|TRBV30
CAWSEGDWQPQHF
TGTGCCTGGAGTGAGGGGGATTGGCAGCCCCAGCATTTT
>.|.|TRBJ2-7|TRBV4-3
CASSQFRTESYEQYF
TGCGCCAGCAGCCAATTTCGGACGGAATCCTACGAGCAGTACTTC
>.|TRBD2|TRBJ2-3|TRBV9
CASSAQGIAGGEDTQYF
TGTGCCAGCAGCGCACAAGGCATAGCGGGGGGCGAAGATACGCAGTATTTT
>.|.|TRBJ2-1|TRBV7-6
CASSLARLNEQFF
TGTGCCAGCAGCTTAGCGCGGCTTAATGAGCAGTTCTTC
>.|.|TRBJ1-2|TRBV4-1
CASSQDRSGGGYTF
TGCGCCAGCAGCCAAGATAGGTCAGGTGGGGGCTACACCTTC
>.|TRBD2|TRBJ2-5|TRBV5-4
CASSLEILAGVQETQYF
TGTGCCAGCAGCTTGGAGATACTAGCGGGAGTGCAAGAGACCCAGTACTTC
>.|TRBD2|TRBJ2-1|TRBV28
CASSFYLSGGHSYNEQFF
TGTGCCAGCAGTTTTTACCTTAGCGGGGGCCACTCCTACAATGAGCAGTTCTTC
>once|TRBD1|TRBJ1-2|TRBV30
CAWSVTGGFNYGYTF
TGTGCCTGGAGTGTAACAGGGGGGTTTAACTATGGCTACACCTTC
>.|.|TRBJ2-7|TRBV5-1
CASSSALTEPSYEQYF
TGCGCCAGCAGCTCCGCCCTCACTGAACCTTCCTACGAGCAGTACTTC
>.|.|TRBJ2-4|TRBV27
CASSSGQQNIQYF
TGTGCCAGCAGTTCTGGACAGCAAAACATTCAGTACTTC
>.|.|TRBJ2-3|TRBV27
CASSLAFGDTQYF
TGTGCCAGCAGTTTGGCCTTTGGGGATACGCAGTATTTT
>.|TRBD2|TRBJ2-1|TRBV7-9
CASSVAGGPYNEQFF
TGTGCCAGCAGCGTTGCGGGGGGGCCGTACAATGAGCAGTTCTTC
>.|.|TRBJ2-3|TRBV21-1
CASSKGGRDTQYF
TGTGCCAGCAGCAAAGGGGGACGGGATACGCAGTATTTT
>.|.|TRBJ2-7|TRBV7-8
CASSPHESDYSYEQYF
TGTGCCAGCAGCCCCCATGAGAGCGACTACTCCTACGAGCAGTACTTC
>once|.|TRBJ1-5|TRBV10-2
CASSSDDSNQPQHF
TGCGCCAGCAGCTCGGACGATAGCAATCAGCCCCAGCATTTT
>.|.|TRBJ1-3|TRBV12-5
CASGLVQGPGNTIYF
TGTGCTAGTGGTTTGGTCCAGGGGCCTGGAAACACCATATATTTT
>.|.|TRBJ2-7|TRBV28
CASSAGYEQYF
TGTGCCAGCTCCGCGGGCTACGAGCAGTACTTC
>.|.|TRBJ1-2|TRBV9
CASSVGGDYGYTF
TGTGCCAGCAGCGTAGGTGGGGACTATGGCTACACCTTC
>.|.|TRBJ2-2|TRBV27
CASSDGPTAYTGELFF
TGTGCCAGCAGCGACGGGCCTACCGCATACACCGGGGAGCTGTTTTTT
>.|TRBD1|TRBJ2-7|TRBV30
CACDRGPSYEQYF
TGTGCCTGTGACAGGGGCCCCTCCTACGAGCAGTACTTC
>.|TRBD2|TRBJ2-1|TRBV9
CASSVAGVAGVIYNEQFF
TGTGCCAGCAGCGTGGCTGGGGTAGCGGGAGTCATCTACAATGAGCAGTTCTTC
>.|.|TRBJ2-3|TRBV29-1
CSGNGILDTDTQYF
TGCAGCGGTAACGGGATTCTTGACACAGATACGCAGTATTTT
>.|.|TRBJ2-5|TRBV29-1
CSVELSGFQETQYF
TGCAGCGTTGAATTGTCGGGGTTCCAAGAGACCCAGTACTTC
>.|TRBD2|TRBJ2-7|TRBV29-1
CSAGAGLEYEQYF
TGCAGCGCCGGAGCGGGGTTAGAGTACGAGCAGTACTTC
>.|.|TRBJ2-7|TRBV27
CASSPNSRMIPYEQYF
TGTGCCAGCAGTCCCAACAGCCGGATGATCCCCTACGAGCAGTACTTC
>.|.|TRBJ2-7|TRBV27
CASSPGGTYEQYF
TGTGCCAGCAGCCCCGGGGGAACCTACGAGCAGTACTTC
>.|.|TRBJ2-5|TRBV27
CASRGRPQETQYF
TGTGCCAGCAGAGGGAGGCCTCAAGAGACCCAGTACTTC
>.|.|TRBJ2-1|TRBV11-3
CASSPRDGAYNEQFF
TGTGCCAGCAGCCCCCGGGACGGGGCCTACAATGAGCAGTTCTTC
>.|.|TRBJ1-4|TRBV20-1
CSARINEKLFF
TGCAGTGCTAGGATTAATGAAAAACTGTTTTTT
>.|.|TRBJ2-3|TRBV7-9
CASSSGSGASTDTQYF
TGTGCCAGCAGCTCAGGGAGCGGAGCCTCCACAGATACGCAGTATTTT
>.|.|TRBJ2-4|TRBV5-8
CASSHGQLAKNIQYF
TGTGCCAGCAGCCATGGACAGCTAGCCAAAAACATTCAGTACTTC
>.|.|TRBJ1-6|TRBV11-2
CASSPGESNSPLHF
TGTGCCAGCAGCCCGGGGGAGAGCAATTCACCCCTCCACTTT
>.|.|TRBJ2-5|TRBV15
CATSRIGETQYF
TGTGCCACCAGCAGAATAGGGGAGACCCAGTACTTC